Below are 28 T cell receptor beta chains sequenced from a single sample in a study of cytomegalovirus exposure and HLA in healthy donors. Both 60 Vbeta primers and 13 Jbeta primers went into the PCR. Profiled with immunoSEQ multiplex PCR; TCRdb holds only in-frame clones, not every one. Here the sample spans fewer than 150,000 clones, approximately 15% being singletons. The sequenced sample was PBMCs. These receptors were obtained from a woman aged 18-29 years in good health and CMV-seronegative.

This clone has only a few counts. CDR3 amino acids: CASSSNRNEQYF. The CDR3 nucleotides are TGTGCCAGCAGCTCGAACAGGAACGAGCAGTACTTC. V and J are TRBV6-5 and TRBJ2-7; TRBD1 might be the D (5 bases). This CDR3 has 12 residues. V dropped 6 bases and J dropped 5 bases, with 11 bases sitting between them. The germline V gene encodes CDR1 MNHEY and CDR2 SVGAGI.

This chain connects TRBV9 to TRBJ2-3; D gene ambiguous. The CDR3 runs 12 residues. Trimming took off 3 bases at V and 4 bases at J, with 6 bases between the two ends. The germline V gene encodes CDR1 SGDLS and CDR2 YYNGEE. The CDR3 DNA is TGTGCCAGCAGCGGGAGCGCAGATACGCAGTATTTT. This gives the protein CASSGSADTQYF.

The V gene is TRBV6-1, the J gene TRBJ2-7; D is perhaps TRBD2 (6 bases). Germline CDR1 reads MNHNS; CDR2 reads SASEGT. Trimming removed 6 bases at V and 3 bases at J, with 9 bases between. The CDR3 extends over 12 amino acids. The CDR3 DNA reads as TGTGCCAGCAGCGGGGGACTCTACGAGCAGTACTTC. It is translated as CASSGGLYEQYF.

The J gene is TRBJ1-1, the V gene TRBV4-2; the D gene is possibly TRBD1 (6 bases). The length of the CDR3 is 14 residues. From germline, CDR1 is LGHNA and CDR2 YNFKEQ. Between the trimmed V and J ends, which lost 1 base and 6 bases, there was a span of 12 bases. CDR3 nucleotide sequence: TGTGCCAGCAGCCAAGGGGGGCAACAGGCTGAAGCTTTCTTT. Translating gives CASSQGGQQAEAFF.

The V call is TRBV10-3, the J call TRBJ2-1, with D possibly being TRBD2 (5 bases). Per the germline V gene, CDR1 is ENHRY and CDR2 is SYGVKD. V lost 3 bases and J lost 4, with 13 bases in between. This CDR3 has 15 residues. The chain's CDR3 is CAISDGSVVYNEQFF. The CDR3 region has the DNA TGTGCCATCAGTGACGGTAGCGTAGTATACAATGAGCAGTTCTTC.

This clone has only a few counts. The rearrangement uses TRBV5-6 and TRBJ2-2, with 7 bases lining up with TRBD1. The CDR3 is 19 residues long. V dropped 4 bases and J dropped 4; count of bases not matched to a gene: 19. CDR1 is SGHDT, CDR2 YYEEEE, per germline. The CDR3 DNA follows: TGTGCCAGCAGCGATCCCTATTCGACAGGGAAGGTTAGCACCGGGGAGCTGTTTTTT. Translating it yields CASSDPYSTGKVSTGELFF. The whole variable domain, filled in from reference TRBV5-6 and TRBJ2-2, reads DAGVTQSPTHLIKTRGQQVTLRCSPKSGHDTVSWYQQALGQGPQFIFQYYEEEERQRGNFPDRFSGHQFPNYSSELNVNALLLGDSALYLCASSDPYSTGKVSTGELFFGEGSRLTVL.

This clone was seen more than once but under ten times. The CDR3 DNA reads TGTGCCAGCAGCTTGGAGGGCGGAGCGGGAGTCGGGTATACGCAGTATTTT. Amino acids: CASSLEGGAGVGYTQYF. The V gene is TRBV11-2, the J gene TRBJ2-3, with 8 bases identical to TRBD2. The CDR3 extends over 17 amino acids. The V segment lost 3 bases and the J segment 7 bases; nucleotides outside the gene matches: 15. The germline CDR1 and CDR2 sequences are SGHAT and FQNNGV. Filled out from reference TRBV11-2 and TRBJ2-3, the complete variable domain reads EAGVAQSPRYKIIEKRQSVAFWCNPISGHATLYWYQQILGQGPKLLIQFQNNGVVDDSQLPKDRFSAERLKGVDSTLKIQPAKLEDSAVYLCASSLEGGAGVGYTQYFGPGTRLTVL.

The chain employs TRBV18 and TRBJ1-5; unclear D gene. The CDR3 totals 17 residues. Germline loops: CDR1 KGHSH, CDR2 LQKENI. Trimming cost V 2 bases and J 2 bases, with 16 bases left between them. The DNA of the CDR3 is TGTGCCAGCTCACCATCACATCGGGGAAAGGGCAATCAGCCCCAGCATTTT. This translates into CASSPSHRGKGNQPQHF. The full variable domain, completed using reference TRBV18 and TRBJ1-5, is NAGVMQNPRHLVRRRGQEARLRCSPMKGHSHVYWYRQLPEEGLKFMVYLQKENIIDESGMPKERFSAEFPKEGPSILRIQQVVRGDSAAYFCASSPSHRGKGNQPQHFGDGTRLSIL.

Turning to this clone: One end of the junction fails to match germline, which may point to a read error. V gene TRBV5-6 combines with J gene TRBJ2-3; a possible D gene is TRBD2 (6 bases). The germline V gene has CDR1 SGHDT and CDR2 YYEEEE. The CDR3 covers 14 residues. DNA for the CDR3: TGTGCCAGCAGATTGGAGGGAGGCCTCGGTACGCAGTATTTT. Translation gives CASRLEGGLGTQYF. Supplemented by reference TRBV5-6 and TRBJ2-3, the full variable domain reads DAGVTQSPTHLIKTRGQQVTLRCSPKSGHDTVSWYQQALGQGPQFIFQYYEEEERQRGNFPDRFSGHQFPNYSSELNVNALLLGDSALYLCASRLEGGLGTQYFGPGTRLTVL.

This clone was seen a handful of times. The chain recombines TRBV5-5 with TRBJ2-1, with TRBD2 identical over 8 bases. CDR3 length equals 17 residues. CDR1 SGHKS and CDR2 YYEKEE come from the germline V gene (reference sequence). The ends lost 0 bases at V and 6 bases at J; junction bases unmatched: 11. This CDR3 is CASSLDPSGGVLNEQFF. In nucleotides, the CDR3 is TGTGCCAGCAGCTTGGACCCTTCGGGGGGGGTTCTCAATGAGCAGTTCTTC.

This chain links TRBV6-4 with TRBJ2-2; D ambiguous. Germline V gene sequence: CDR1 MRHNA, CDR2 SNTAGT. Deletions cut 0 bases from V and 6 bases from J, with 5 bases between. The CDR3 is 13 amino acids. The CDR3 nucleotides are TGTGCCAGCAGTGACTCGGGCGCCGGGGAGCTGTTTTTT. Its translation: CASSDSGAGELFF.

J is TRBJ2-7 and V is TRBV29-1; 9 nucleotides agree with TRBD1. Losses at the gene ends were 6 bases for V and 2 bases for J; bases not matched to a gene: 5. This CDR3 comprises 13 residues. Looked up from germline, CDR1 is SQVTM and CDR2 is ANQGSEA. CDR3 region: CSVGGTGPYEQYF. Written as DNA, the CDR3 is TGCAGCGTCGGGGGGACAGGGCCCTACGAGCAGTACTTC.

The V call is TRBV5-5, the J call TRBJ1-5, with 7 bases identical to TRBD1. The length of the CDR3 is 15 residues. Germline loops: CDR1 SGHKS, CDR2 YYEKEE (reference sequence). V lost 4 bases and J lost 7; bases outside the gene matches: 11. This chain's CDR3 is CASSPFDRENQPQHF. As DNA, the CDR3 is TGTGCCAGCAGCCCCTTCGACAGGGAGAACCAGCCCCAGCATTTT.

Only a few counts were recorded for this clone. This chain uses TRBV29-1 with TRBJ2-2; weak D call: TRBD2 (5 bases). V gave up 3 bases and J gave up 4 bases, with 12 bases separating them. The CDR3 consists of 14 residues. The germline V gene encodes CDR1 SQVTM and CDR2 ANQGSEA. This CDR3 is CSVDEGLVTGELFF. In DNA form, the CDR3 reads TGCAGCGTTGACGAGGGCTTGGTCACCGGGGAGCTGTTTTTT.

The rearrangement uses TRBV5-1 and TRBJ1-4; D is unresolved. The CDR3 runs to 16 residues. V was trimmed by 3 bases and J by 2 bases, leaving 14 bases between them. Germline CDR1 is SGHRS and CDR2 is YFSETQ. The CDR3 DNA is TGCGCCAGCAGCTCCGGGTTGGCGGGGACTAATGAAAAACTGTTTTTT. This encodes CASSSGLAGTNEKLFF.

This clone was counted between two and nine times. The genes are TRBV6-4 and TRBJ1-1, with D maybe TRBD1 (6 bases). Germline assignment: CDR1 MRHNA and CDR2 SNTAGT. Trimming left V 6 bases short and J 2 bases short, with 16 bases between. This CDR3 is 15 amino acids long. The CDR3 nucleotides are TGTGCCAGCAGCGTAGATGCGACAGGTAACACTGAAGCTTTCTTT. It codes for CASSVDATGNTEAFF.

This clone has just a few counts. The chain combines TRBV5-4 with TRBJ2-2; 7 nucleotides align to TRBD1. This CDR3 spans 14 amino acids. Germline CDR1 and CDR2: SGHNT and YYREEE (reference sequence). The V and J ends lost 5 bases and 4 bases, in that order; junction bases with no gene match: 5. CDR3 DNA: TGTGCCAGCAGTCTCGACAGGGTCACCGGGGAGCTGTTTTTT. Encoded protein: CASSLDRVTGELFF.

V usage is TRBV29-1 and J usage is TRBJ1-1; a weak D match, TRBD1 (6 bases). The CDR3 has 13 amino acids. Trimming pared 7 bases from V and 1 base from J, leaving 13 bases between. Germline values: CDR1 SQVTM, CDR2 ANQGSEA. The CDR3 sequence is CSDGLGANTEAFF. CDR3 bases: TGCAGCGACGGACTGGGGGCGAACACTGAAGCTTTCTTT.

The rearrangement links TRBV4-2 to TRBJ2-6; D possibly corresponds to TRBD1 (7 bases). Germline V gene lookup returns CDR1 LGHNA and CDR2 YNFKEQ. V lost 3 bases to trimming and J lost 2 bases, with 11 bases between them. This CDR3 is 16 amino acids long. This CDR3 reads CASSHPRGAGANVLTF. In nucleotides, the CDR3 is TGTGCCAGCAGCCACCCCAGGGGGGCTGGGGCCAACGTCCTGACTTTC.

This clone was seen a few times. V gene TRBV7-8 combines with J gene TRBJ1-6, with a possible D match to TRBD1 (6 bases). The germline V gene has CDR1 SGHVS and CDR2 FQNEAQ. CDR3 length: 14 amino acids. Trimming cost V 5 bases and J 11 bases, with 16 bases left between them. CDR3 coding DNA: TGTGCCAGCAGCACAAACAGGGAAATAGCACCCCTCCACTTT. It yields the protein CASSTNREIAPLHF.

This clone was counted many times. This chain connects TRBV2 to TRBJ1-5, with TRBD1 as a possible D gene (6 bases). The CDR3 covers 15 residues. Per germline, CDR1 SNHLY and CDR2 FYNNEI. Between the trimmed V and J ends, which lost 6 bases and 2 bases, there was a span of 14 bases. The CDR3 DNA reads TGTGCCAGCAGGGGAGGGGGTGTGGGCAATCAGCCCCAGCATTTT. Its translation is CASRGGGVGNQPQHF.

This clone came up a few times. The chain is built from TRBV5-4 and TRBJ2-1; 11 bases match TRBD1. This CDR3 is 13 amino acids long. Germline trimming cut 9 bases from V and 5 bases from J; bases unmatched to any gene: 4. CDR1 and CDR2 (germline): SGHNT, YYREEE (reference sequence). Written as DNA, the CDR3 is TGTGCCACGCGGACAGGGGGCAACAATGAGCAGTTCTTC. Translating it yields CATRTGGNNEQFF.

This chain links TRBV6-1 with TRBJ2-7; no clear D. The CDR3 is made up of 12 amino acids. Trimming stripped 4 bases from V and 4 bases from J, with 8 bases between. CDR1 and CDR2 from the germline V gene are MNHNS and SASEGT. In DNA form, the CDR3 reads TGTGCCAGCAGTGTGGGCAGTTACGAGCAGTACTTC. Encoded protein: CASSVGSYEQYF.

The J gene is TRBJ1-2, the V gene TRBV19; a weak D match, TRBD1 (6 bases). The germline CDR1 and CDR2 sequences are LNHDA and SQIVND (reference sequence). The CDR3 extends over 17 amino acids. The V and J ends lost 4 bases and 4 bases respectively, with 22 bases between them. The CDR3 loop is CASSTLSLRTGFYGYTF. CDR3 bases: TGTGCCAGTAGTACGTTATCCCTTCGTACAGGGTTCTATGGCTACACCTTC.

There are a few counts of this clone. This chain links TRBV4-2 with TRBJ2-7; 10 nucleotides align to TRBD1. Germline values: CDR1 LGHNA, CDR2 YNFKEQ. V trimming: 5 bases; J trimming: 1 base; junction bases outside the gene matches: 2. The CDR3 length is 14 residues. The DNA for the CDR3 is TGTGCCAGCAGCGGGGACAGGGGTTCCTACGAGCAGTACTTC. Translated, it gives CASSGDRGSYEQYF.

V and J are TRBV19 and TRBJ1-1; 7 positions agree with TRBD1. Germline V CDR1 and CDR2: LNHDA, SQIVND (reference sequence). Germline trimming cut 4 bases from V and 5 bases from J; bases unmatched to any gene: 13. The CDR3 contains 16 residues. The chain's CDR3 is CASSRLQGVMGTEAFF. CDR3 in DNA: TGTGCCAGTAGTAGATTGCAGGGGGTGATGGGGACTGAAGCTTTCTTT.

The V gene is TRBV25-1, the J gene TRBJ2-3; D might be TRBD2 (5 bases). Trimming removed 6 bases at V and 5 bases at J, with 18 bases between. This CDR3 region has 15 residues. The V gene's germline CDR1 is MGHDK and CDR2 SYGVNS. CDR3 residues: CASRGFRARGDTQYF. DNA for the CDR3: TGTGCCAGCAGAGGATTTAGGGCTCGGGGAGATACGCAGTATTTT.

This chain connects TRBV19 to TRBJ2-5, with 9 bases lining up with TRBD2. There are 14 residues in the CDR3. CDR1 and CDR2 (germline): LNHDA, SQIVND (reference sequence). V trimming: 5 bases; J trimming: 1 base; junction bases outside the gene matches: 2. CDR3 in amino acids: CASSRSGGQETQYF. The CDR3 coding sequence is TGTGCCAGTAGTCGTAGCGGGGGCCAAGAGACCCAGTACTTC.